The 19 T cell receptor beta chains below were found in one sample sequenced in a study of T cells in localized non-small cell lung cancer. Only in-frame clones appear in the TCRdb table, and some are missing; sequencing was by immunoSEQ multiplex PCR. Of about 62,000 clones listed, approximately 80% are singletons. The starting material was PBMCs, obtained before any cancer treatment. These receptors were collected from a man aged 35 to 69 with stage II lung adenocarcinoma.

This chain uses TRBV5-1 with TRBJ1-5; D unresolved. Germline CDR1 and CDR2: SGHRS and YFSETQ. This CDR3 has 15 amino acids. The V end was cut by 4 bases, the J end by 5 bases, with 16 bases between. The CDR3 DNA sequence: TGCGCCAGCAGCCCTGGCGGCAGAAGAGATCAGCCCCAGCATTTT. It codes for CASSPGGRRDQPQHF.

The CDR3 loop is CASSLRLARGEQFF. The CDR3 DNA reads as TGTGCCAGCAGCCTTAGACTAGCGAGAGGCGAGCAGTTCTTC. The J gene is TRBJ2-1, the V gene TRBV7-2; 8 positions match TRBD2. The CDR3 runs 14 residues. The germline gives CDR1 SGHTA, CDR2 FQGNSA. Trimming took 5 bases from V and 10 from J; bases not matched to a gene: 10.

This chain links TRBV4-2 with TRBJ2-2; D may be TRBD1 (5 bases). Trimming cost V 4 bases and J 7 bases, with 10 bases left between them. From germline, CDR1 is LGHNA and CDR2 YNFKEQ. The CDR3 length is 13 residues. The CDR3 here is CASSPSDSGELFF. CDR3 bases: TGTGCCAGCAGCCCCTCTGACAGCGGGGAGCTGTTTTTT.

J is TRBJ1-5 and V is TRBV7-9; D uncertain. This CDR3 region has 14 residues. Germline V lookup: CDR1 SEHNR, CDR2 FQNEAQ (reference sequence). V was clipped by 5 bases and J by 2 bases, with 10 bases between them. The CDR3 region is CASSLEGGNQPQHF. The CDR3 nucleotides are TGTGCCAGCAGCCTTGAAGGTGGCAATCAGCCCCAGCATTTT.

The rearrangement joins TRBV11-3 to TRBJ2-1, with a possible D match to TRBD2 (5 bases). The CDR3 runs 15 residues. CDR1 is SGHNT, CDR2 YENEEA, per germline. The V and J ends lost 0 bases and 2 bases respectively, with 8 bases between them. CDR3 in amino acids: CASSLERAPYNEQFF. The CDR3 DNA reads TGTGCCAGCAGCTTAGAGCGGGCCCCCTACAATGAGCAGTTCTTC.

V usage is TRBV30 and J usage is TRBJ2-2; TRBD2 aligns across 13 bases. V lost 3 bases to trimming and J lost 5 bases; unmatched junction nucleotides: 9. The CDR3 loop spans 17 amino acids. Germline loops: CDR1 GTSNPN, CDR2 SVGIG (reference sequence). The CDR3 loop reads CAWRSLAGGPGTGELFF. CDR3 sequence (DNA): TGTGCCTGGAGGTCACTAGCGGGAGGGCCGGGAACCGGGGAGCTGTTTTTT.

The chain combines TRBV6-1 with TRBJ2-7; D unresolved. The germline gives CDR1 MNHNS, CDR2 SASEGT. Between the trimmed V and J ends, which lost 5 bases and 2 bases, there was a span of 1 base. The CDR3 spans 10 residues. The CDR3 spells CASSTYEQYF. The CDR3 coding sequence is TGTGCCAGCAGTACCTACGAGCAGTACTTC.

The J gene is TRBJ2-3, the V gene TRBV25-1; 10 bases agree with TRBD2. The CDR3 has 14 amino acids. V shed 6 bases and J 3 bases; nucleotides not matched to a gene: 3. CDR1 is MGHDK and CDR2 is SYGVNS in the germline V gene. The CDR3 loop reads CASSRAGGTDTQYF. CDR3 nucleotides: TGTGCCAGCAGCCGAGCGGGAGGGACAGATACGCAGTATTTT. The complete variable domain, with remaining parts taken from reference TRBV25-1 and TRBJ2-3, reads EADIYQTPRYLVIGTGKKITLECSQTMGHDKMYWYQQDPGMELHLIHYSYGVNSTEKGDLSSESTVSRIRTEHFPLTLESARPSHTSQYLCASSRAGGTDTQYFGPGTRLTVL.

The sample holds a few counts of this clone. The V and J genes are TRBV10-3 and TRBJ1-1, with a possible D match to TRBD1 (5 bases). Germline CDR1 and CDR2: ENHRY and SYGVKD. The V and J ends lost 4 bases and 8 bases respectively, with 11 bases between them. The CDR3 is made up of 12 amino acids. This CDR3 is CAISAGDREAFF. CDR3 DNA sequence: TGTGCCATCAGTGCGGGTGACAGAGAAGCTTTCTTT.

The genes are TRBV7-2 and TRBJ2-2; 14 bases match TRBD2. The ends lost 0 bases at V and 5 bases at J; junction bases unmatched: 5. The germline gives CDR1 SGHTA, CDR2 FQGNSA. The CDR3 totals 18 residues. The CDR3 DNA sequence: TGTGCCAGCAGCTTAGCCCCTGGGACTAGCGGGAGAACCGGGGAGCTGTTTTTT. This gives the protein CASSLAPGTSGRTGELFF.

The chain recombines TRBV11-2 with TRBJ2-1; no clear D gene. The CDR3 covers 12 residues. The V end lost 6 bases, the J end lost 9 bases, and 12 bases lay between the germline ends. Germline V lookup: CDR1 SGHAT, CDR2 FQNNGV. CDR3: CASSRPEGEQFF. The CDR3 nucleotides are TGTGCCAGCAGTCGCCCTGAAGGTGAGCAGTTCTTC.

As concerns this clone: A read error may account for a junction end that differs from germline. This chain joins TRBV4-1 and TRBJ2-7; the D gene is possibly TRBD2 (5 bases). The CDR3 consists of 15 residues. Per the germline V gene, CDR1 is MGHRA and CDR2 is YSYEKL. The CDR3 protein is CASSQVPATYGERYF. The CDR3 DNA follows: TGCGCCAGCAGCCAAGTACCAGCGACCTACGGGGAGCGGTACTTC.

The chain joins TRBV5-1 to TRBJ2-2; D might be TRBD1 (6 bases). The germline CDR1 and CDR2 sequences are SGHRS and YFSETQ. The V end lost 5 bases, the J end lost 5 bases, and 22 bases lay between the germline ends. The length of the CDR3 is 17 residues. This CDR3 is CASRRGHQKGVTGELFF. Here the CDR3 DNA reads TGCGCCAGCAGGCGAGGACACCAAAAGGGGGTGACCGGGGAGCTGTTTTTT.

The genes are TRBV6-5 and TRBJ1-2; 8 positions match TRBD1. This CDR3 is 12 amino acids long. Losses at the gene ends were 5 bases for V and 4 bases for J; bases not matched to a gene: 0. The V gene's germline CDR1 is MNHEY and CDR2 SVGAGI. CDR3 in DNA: TGTGCCAGCAGTGACAGGGGCTATGGCTACACCTTC. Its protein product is CASSDRGYGYTF.

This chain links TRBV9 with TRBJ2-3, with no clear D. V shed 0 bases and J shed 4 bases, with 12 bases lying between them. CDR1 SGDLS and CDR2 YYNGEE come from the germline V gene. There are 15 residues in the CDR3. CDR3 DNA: TGTGCCAGCAGCGTAGGATCGGTCTCGGCAGATACGCAGTATTTT. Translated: CASSVGSVSADTQYF.

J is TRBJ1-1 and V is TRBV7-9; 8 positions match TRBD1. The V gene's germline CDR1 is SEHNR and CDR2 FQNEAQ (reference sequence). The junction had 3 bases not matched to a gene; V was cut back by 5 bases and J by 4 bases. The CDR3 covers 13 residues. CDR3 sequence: CASSQGAGTEAFF. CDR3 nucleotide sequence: TGTGCCAGCAGCCAGGGGGCTGGCACTGAAGCTTTCTTT.

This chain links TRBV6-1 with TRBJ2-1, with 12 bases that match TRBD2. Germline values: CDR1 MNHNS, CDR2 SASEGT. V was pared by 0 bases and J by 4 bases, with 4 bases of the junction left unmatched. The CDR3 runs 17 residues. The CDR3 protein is CASSEARTSGTYNEQFF. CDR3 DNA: TGTGCCAGCAGTGAAGCCCGGACTAGCGGGACTTACAATGAGCAGTTCTTC.

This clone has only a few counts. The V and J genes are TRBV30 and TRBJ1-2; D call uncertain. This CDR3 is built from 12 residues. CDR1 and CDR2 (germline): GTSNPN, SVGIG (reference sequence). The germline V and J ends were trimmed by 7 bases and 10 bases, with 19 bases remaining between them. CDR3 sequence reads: CASSGQGNDYTF. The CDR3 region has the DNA TGTGCCTCTTCGGGTCAAGGGAATGACTACACCTTC.

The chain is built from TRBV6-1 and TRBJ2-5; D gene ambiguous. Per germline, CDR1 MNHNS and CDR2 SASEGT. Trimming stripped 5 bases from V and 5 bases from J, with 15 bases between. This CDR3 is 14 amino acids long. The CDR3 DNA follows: TGTGCCAGCAGTCTCACATCGATGGGGGAGACCCAGTACTTC. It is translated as CASSLTSMGETQYF.